This is a list of T cell receptor beta chains from one sample in a study of CD8 T cells in Susac syndrome. Via MiXCR, TCRdb re-called the immunoSEQ multiplex PCR reads, giving one row per CDR3 protein. The repertoire holds approximately 150,000 distinct CDR3 sequences, with just over 90% as singletons. Material: CD4+ T cells from PBMCs. The receptor source for this set is a human donor in good health. The CDR3 runs from the conserved cysteine through the conserved F or W. D genes are given only for firm matches. Clone size is stated in some rows and not others, as once, few, many or a class when expanded.

j_call v_call d_call clone_size cdr3_nt cdr3_aa
TRBJ1-1 TRBV7-9 - - TGTGCCAGCAGCTTTCAGGGGACGACTGCTGAAGCTTTCTTT CASSFQGTTAEAFF
TRBJ2-7 TRBV5-1 - - TGCGCCAGCAGCTTGGAGGCAGGGAGGGAGCAGTACTTC CASSLEAGREQYF
TRBJ2-1 TRBV20-1 TRBD2 - TGCAGTGCTAGACAGCGGGGGGGTTTTTATGAGCAGTTCTTC CSARQRGGFYEQFF
TRBJ2-4 TRBV3-1 - - TGTGCCAGCAGCCAAGTGGGTACAGGGTCCAACATTCAGTACTTC CASSQVGTGSNIQYF
TRBJ2-5 TRBV5-1 - - TGCGCCAGCAGCCCGAACGGTGGAGGCATCAGAGAGACCCAGTACTTC CASSPNGGGIRETQYF
TRBJ2-3 TRBV27 TRBD2 - TGTGCCAGCAGCTCCCTAGGGAGCGGGGGAGGCAAGGCTACGCAGTATTTT CASSSLGSGGGKATQYF
TRBJ1-2 TRBV6-2/TRBV6-3 - - TGTGCCAGCACCCGGGACACCGGAGCTAACTATGGCTACACCTTC CASTRDTGANYGYTF
TRBJ2-1 TRBV3-1 - - TGTGCCAGCAGCCAAGCCCCATTCCGCAATGAGCAGTTCTTC CASSQAPFRNEQFF
TRBJ2-7 TRBV11-1 TRBD1 - TGTGCCAGCAGGGGTCGGGACAGGGGGCACGAGCAGTACTTC CASRGRDRGHEQYF
TRBJ2-2 TRBV7-3 TRBD2 once TGTGCCAGCAGCCCCGTTAGCGGGAGGGCCGGGACCGGGGAGCTGTTTTTT CASSPVSGRAGTGELFF
TRBJ2-3 TRBV5-6 TRBD2 - TGTGCCAGCAGGCTAACCCCCGGGACTAGCGGGGATACGCAGTATTTT CASRLTPGTSGDTQYF
TRBJ1-2 TRBV5-4 TRBD1 - TGTGCCAGCAGCTTGAGGACAGGGGACGGCTACACCTTC CASSLRTGDGYTF
TRBJ2-5 TRBV11-2 - - TGTGCCAGCAGCTCCGAGGGCCAGACCCAGTACTTC CASSSEGQTQYF
TRBJ1-2 TRBV7-9 - - TGTGCCAGCAGCTTATTAGGGGATGGCGGCTACACCTTC CASSLLGDGGYTF
TRBJ1-6 TRBV20-1 TRBD1 - TGCAGTGCTAGAGGACAGGGGGCTATGAAGGATTCACCCCTCCACTTT CSARGQGAMKDSPLHF
TRBJ2-7 TRBV3-1 - - TGTGCCAGCAGCCGAACAGATGGCTACGAGCAGTACTTC CASSRTDGYEQYF
TRBJ2-5 TRBV2 - - TGTGCCAGCAGCCGTAACCCGGGAGAGACCCAGTACTTC CASSRNPGETQYF
TRBJ2-7 TRBV20-1 - - TGCAGTGCTAGAGATTCCCGGAGCGAGACAGTATACGAGCAGTACTTC CSARDSRSETVYEQYF
TRBJ2-7 TRBV29-1 - - TGCAGCGTTGCGAGGCAGGAGGGGGCTGGAAAGCAGTACTTC CSVARQEGAGKQYF
TRBJ2-1 TRBV9 - - TGTGCCAGCAGCCTCTCAGGTTCGGATGAGCAGTTCTTC CASSLSGSDEQFF
TRBJ2-7 TRBV20-1 TRBD1 - TGCAGTGCCGCCCGCGGACAGGGGGAGGGAGAGCAGTACTTC CSAARGQGEGEQYF
TRBJ2-2 TRBV24-1 - - TGTGCCACCAGTGATAGAACTAGCAGGTCTGGTAAATCCGGGGAGCTGTTTTTT CATSDRTSRSGKSGELFF
TRBJ1-5 TRBV28 - - TGTGCCAGCAGCCTAGCCATGTTGCCCCAGCATTTT CASSLAMLPQHF
TRBJ2-7 TRBV28 - - TGTGCCAGCAGCTCCCCCCCGGCTAGCAGCGACGAGCAGTACTTC CASSSPPASSDEQYF
TRBJ2-5 TRBV6-1 - - TGTGCCAGCAGCACGATCGTGTCGGTATACCAAGAGACCCAGTACTTC CASSTIVSVYQETQYF
TRBJ1-1 TRBV6-5 TRBD1 once TGTGCCAGCAGTTACGGCACAGGGGCGGACACTGAAGCTTTCTTT CASSYGTGADTEAFF
TRBJ1-1 TRBV6-2/TRBV6-3 - - TGTGCCAGCAGTTACTCGAGGAGGGGGGCTTTCTTT CASSYSRRGAFF
TRBJ1-1 TRBV28 TRBD1 - TGTGCCAGCAGCCTTCGACAGGGTTTGAACACTGAAGCTTTCTTT CASSLRQGLNTEAFF
TRBJ2-3 TRBV20-1 - - TGCAGTGCTAGAGGGGGGGTACCGGGATTCACAGATACGCAGTATTTT CSARGGVPGFTDTQYF
TRBJ2-1 TRBV29-1 - - TGCAGCGTGGGGGGACATACCTACAATGAGCAGTTCTTC CSVGGHTYNEQFF
TRBJ2-1 TRBV3-1 - - TGTGCCAGCAGCGGTGGGAATGAGCAGTTCTTC CASSGGNEQFF
TRBJ2-3 TRBV6-1 TRBD1 - TGTGCCAGTCCGGGACAGGGGGCAGATACGCAGTATTTT CASPGQGADTQYF
TRBJ2-3 TRBV5-1 - - TGCGCCAGCAGCTTGGATCAGGGACCAAATACGCAGTATTTT CASSLDQGPNTQYF
TRBJ1-1 TRBV19 - - TGTGCCAGTAGTATAGTCAGGAACACTGAAGCTTTCTTT CASSIVRNTEAFF
TRBJ1-2 TRBV2 - - TGTGCCATCCAGGAGGGAACAGGGTACGGCTACACCTTC CAIQEGTGYGYTF
TRBJ1-2 TRBV27 - - TGTGCCAGCAGCTCCAGGGAGGGCTATGGCTACACCTTC CASSSREGYGYTF
TRBJ2-7 TRBV2 TRBD2 - TGTGCCAGCAGTGAAGCTAGCGGGAGCTCCTACGAGCAGTACTTC CASSEASGSSYEQYF
TRBJ2-3 TRBV29-1 - - TGCAGCGTGGTTGGAGGCACTAGCACAGATACGCAGTATTTT CSVVGGTSTDTQYF
TRBJ2-7 TRBV19 - - TGTGCCACCTCACAAGCCAACGAGCAGTACTTC CATSQANEQYF
TRBJ2-3 TRBV29-1 - - TGCAGCGTTGAAGGACCGGGACGGAACACAGATACGCAGTATTTT CSVEGPGRNTDTQYF
TRBJ2-2 TRBV5-4 - - TGTGCCAGCAGCTCCGGGACCTCTCTCGGGGAGCTGTTTTTT CASSSGTSLGELFF
TRBJ2-7 TRBV20-1 - - TGCAGTGCTGACCACCAGTCCGTCGGAGGGAGTTACGAGCAGTACTTC CSADHQSVGGSYEQYF
TRBJ2-3 TRBV11-2 - - TGTGCCAGCAGCTTAGCTATGGGGAACACAGATACGCAGTATTTT CASSLAMGNTDTQYF
TRBJ2-3 TRBV20-1 - - TGCAGTGCTAGAGCGGGGTTGGGAGATACGCAGTATTTT CSARAGLGDTQYF
TRBJ1-2 TRBV2 - - TGTGCCAGCATCCAGGGGATCGATGGCTACACCTTC CASIQGIDGYTF